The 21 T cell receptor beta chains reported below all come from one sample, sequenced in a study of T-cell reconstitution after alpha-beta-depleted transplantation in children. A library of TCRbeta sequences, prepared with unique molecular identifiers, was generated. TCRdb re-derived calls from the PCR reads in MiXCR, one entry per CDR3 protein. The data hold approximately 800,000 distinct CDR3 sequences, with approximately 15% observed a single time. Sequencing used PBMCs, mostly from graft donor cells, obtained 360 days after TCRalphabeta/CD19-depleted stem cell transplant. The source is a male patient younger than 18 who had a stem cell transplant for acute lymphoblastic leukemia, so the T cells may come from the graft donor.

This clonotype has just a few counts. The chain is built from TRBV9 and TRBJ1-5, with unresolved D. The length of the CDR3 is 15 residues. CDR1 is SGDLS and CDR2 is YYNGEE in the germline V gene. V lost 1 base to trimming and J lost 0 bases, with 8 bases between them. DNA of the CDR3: TGTGCCAGCAGCGTATTTCTTTTTAGCAATCAGCCCCAGCATTTT. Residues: CASSVFLFSNQPQHF. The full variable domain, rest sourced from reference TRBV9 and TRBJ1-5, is DSGVTQTPKHLITATGQRVTLRCSPRSGDLSVYWYQQSLDQGLQFLIQYYNGEERAKGNILERFSAQQFPDLHSELNLSSLELGDSALYFCASSVFLFSNQPQHFGDGTRLSIL.

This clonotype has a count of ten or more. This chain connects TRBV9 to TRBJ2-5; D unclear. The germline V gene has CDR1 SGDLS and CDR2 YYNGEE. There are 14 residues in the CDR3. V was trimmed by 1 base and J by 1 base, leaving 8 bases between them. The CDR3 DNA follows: TGTGCCAGCAGCGTACAAGGGCCCCAAGAGACCCAGTACTTC. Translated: CASSVQGPQETQYF.

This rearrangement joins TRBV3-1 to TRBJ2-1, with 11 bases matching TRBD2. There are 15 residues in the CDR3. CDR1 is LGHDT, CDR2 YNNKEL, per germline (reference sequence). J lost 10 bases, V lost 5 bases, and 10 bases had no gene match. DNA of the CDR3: TGTGCCAGCAGCTGGCGACTAGCGGGATCCCGAGAGCAGTTCTTC. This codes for CASSWRLAGSREQFF.

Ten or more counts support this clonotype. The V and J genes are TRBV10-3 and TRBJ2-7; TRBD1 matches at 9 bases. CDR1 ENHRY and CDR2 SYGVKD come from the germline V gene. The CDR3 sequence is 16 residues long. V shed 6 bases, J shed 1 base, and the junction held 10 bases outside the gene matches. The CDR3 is CAISEVGTGISYEQYF. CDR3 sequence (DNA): TGTGCCATCAGCGAGGTCGGGACAGGGATTTCCTACGAGCAGTACTTC.

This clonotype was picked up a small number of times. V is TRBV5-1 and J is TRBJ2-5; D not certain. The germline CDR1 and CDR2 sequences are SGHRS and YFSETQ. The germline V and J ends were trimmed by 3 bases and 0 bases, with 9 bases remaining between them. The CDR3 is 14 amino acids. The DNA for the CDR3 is TGCGCCAGCAGCTACGGTGGGCACCAAGAGACCCAGTACTTC. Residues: CASSYGGHQETQYF.

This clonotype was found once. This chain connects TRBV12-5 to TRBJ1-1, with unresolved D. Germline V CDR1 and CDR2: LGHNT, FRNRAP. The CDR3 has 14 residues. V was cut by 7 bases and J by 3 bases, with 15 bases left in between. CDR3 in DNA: TGTGCTAGTGCCCCCGACGGCGGGGACACTGAAGCTTTCTTT. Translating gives CASAPDGGDTEAFF. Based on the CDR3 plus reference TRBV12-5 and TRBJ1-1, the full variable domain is DARVTQTPRHKVTEMGQEVTMRCQPILGHNTVFWYRQTMMQGLELLAYFRNRAPLDDSGMPKDRFSAEMPDATLATLKIQPSEPRDSAVYFCASAPDGGDTEAFFGQGTRLTVV.

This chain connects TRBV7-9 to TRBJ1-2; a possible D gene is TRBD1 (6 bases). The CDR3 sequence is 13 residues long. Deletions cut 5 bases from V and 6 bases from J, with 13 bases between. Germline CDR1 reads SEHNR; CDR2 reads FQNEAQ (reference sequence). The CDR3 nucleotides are TGTGCCAGCAGCCGGCAGGGGCTGGATGGCTACACCTTC. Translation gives CASSRQGLDGYTF.

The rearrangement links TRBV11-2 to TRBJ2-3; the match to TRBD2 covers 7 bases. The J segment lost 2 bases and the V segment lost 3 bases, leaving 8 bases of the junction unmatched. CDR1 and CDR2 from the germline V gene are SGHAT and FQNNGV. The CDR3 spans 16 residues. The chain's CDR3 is CASSLREGSYTDTQYF. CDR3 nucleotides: TGTGCCAGCAGCTTGAGGGAGGGATCCTACACAGATACGCAGTATTTT.

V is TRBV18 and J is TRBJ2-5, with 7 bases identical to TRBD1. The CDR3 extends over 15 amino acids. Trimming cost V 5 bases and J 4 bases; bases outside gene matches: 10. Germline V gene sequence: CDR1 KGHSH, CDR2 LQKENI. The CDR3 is CASSEERGQRETQYF. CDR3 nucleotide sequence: TGTGCCAGCTCAGAAGAGAGGGGACAGCGAGAGACCCAGTACTTC.

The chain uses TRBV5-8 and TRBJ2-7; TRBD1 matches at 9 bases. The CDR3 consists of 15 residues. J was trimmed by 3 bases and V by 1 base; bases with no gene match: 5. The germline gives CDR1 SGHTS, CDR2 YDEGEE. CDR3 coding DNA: TGTGCCAGCAGCTTGCTACAGGGGGCAAACTACGAGCAGTACTTC. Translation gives CASSLLQGANYEQYF.

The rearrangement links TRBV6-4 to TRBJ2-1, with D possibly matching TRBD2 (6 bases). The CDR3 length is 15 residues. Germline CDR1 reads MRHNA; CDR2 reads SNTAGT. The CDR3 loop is CTISFWDSGYNEQFF. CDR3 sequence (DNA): TGTACCATCAGCTTCTGGGACTCAGGATACAATGAGCAGTTCTTC.

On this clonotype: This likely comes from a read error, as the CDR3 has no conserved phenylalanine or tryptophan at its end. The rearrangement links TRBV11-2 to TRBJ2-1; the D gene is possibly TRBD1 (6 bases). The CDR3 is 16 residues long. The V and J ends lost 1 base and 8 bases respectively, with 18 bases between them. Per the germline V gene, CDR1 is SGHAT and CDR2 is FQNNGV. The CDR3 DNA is TGTGCCAGCAGCTTAGTCCAACCAGGGGCTAAGGATGAGCAGTTCATC. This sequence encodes CASSLVQPGAKDEQFI.

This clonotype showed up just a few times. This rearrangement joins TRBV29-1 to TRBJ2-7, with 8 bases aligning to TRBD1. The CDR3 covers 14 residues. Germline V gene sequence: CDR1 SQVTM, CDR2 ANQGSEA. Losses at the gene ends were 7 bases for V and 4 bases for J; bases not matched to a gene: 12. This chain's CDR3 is CSATGRRGRYEQYF. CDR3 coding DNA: TGCAGCGCGACGGGGCGCAGGGGGCGGTACGAGCAGTACTTC.

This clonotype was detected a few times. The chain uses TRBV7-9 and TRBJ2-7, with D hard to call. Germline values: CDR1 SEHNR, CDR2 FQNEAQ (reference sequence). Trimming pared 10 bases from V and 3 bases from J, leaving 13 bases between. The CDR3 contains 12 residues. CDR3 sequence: CAIISGHYEQYF. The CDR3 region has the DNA TGTGCCATCATTTCGGGTCACTACGAGCAGTACTTC.

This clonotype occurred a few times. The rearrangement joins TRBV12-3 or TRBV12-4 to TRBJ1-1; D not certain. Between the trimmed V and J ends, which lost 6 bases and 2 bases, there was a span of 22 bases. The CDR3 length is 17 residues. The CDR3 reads CASRRSPGHHHNTEAFF. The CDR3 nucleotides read TGTGCCAGCAGACGCTCCCCCGGGCATCACCACAACACTGAAGCTTTCTTT.

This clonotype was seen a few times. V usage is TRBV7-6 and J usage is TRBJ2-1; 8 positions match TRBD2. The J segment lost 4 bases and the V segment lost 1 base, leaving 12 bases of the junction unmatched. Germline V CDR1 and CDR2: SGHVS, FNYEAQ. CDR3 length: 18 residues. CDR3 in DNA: TGTGCCAGCAGCTTAGACCCACTAGCGGTGCAAGTATACAATGAGCAGTTCTTC. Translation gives CASSLDPLAVQVYNEQFF.

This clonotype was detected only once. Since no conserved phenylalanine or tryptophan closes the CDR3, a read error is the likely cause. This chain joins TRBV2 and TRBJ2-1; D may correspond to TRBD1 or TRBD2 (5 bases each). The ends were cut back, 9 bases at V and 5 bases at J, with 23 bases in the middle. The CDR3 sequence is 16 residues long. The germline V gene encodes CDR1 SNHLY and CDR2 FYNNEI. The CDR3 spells CASDWSAQGADNEQFC. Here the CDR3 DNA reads TGTGCCAGTGACTGGTCAGCGCAGGGAGCAGACAATGAGCAGTTCTGC.

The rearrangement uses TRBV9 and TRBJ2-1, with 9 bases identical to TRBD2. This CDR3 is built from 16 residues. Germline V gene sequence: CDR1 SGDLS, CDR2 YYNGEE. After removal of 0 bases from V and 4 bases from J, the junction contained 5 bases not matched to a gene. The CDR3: CASSVVSGSRYNEQFF. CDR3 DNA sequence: TGTGCCAGCAGCGTAGTTAGCGGGAGTCGTTACAATGAGCAGTTCTTC. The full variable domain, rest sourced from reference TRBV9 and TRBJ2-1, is DSGVTQTPKHLITATGQRVTLRCSPRSGDLSVYWYQQSLDQGLQFLIQYYNGEERAKGNILERFSAQQFPDLHSELNLSSLELGDSALYFCASSVVSGSRYNEQFFGPGTRLTVL.

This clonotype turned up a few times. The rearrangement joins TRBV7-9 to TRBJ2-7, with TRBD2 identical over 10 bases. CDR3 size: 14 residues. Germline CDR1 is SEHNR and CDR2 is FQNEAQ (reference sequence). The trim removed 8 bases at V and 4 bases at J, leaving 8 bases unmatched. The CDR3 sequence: CASCLAGAVYEQYF. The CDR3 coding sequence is TGTGCCAGCTGTCTAGCGGGAGCTGTTTACGAGCAGTACTTC.

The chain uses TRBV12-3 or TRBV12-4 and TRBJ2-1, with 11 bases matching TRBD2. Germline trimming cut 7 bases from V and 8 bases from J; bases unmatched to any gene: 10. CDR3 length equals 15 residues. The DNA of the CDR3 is TGTGCCAGCACATCAAGGACTAGCGGGTGGGATGAGCAGTTCTTC. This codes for CASTSRTSGWDEQFF.

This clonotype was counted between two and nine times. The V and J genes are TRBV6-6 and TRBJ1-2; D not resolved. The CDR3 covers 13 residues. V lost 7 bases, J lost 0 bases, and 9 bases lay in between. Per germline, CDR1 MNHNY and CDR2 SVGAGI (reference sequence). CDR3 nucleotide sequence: TGTGCCAGCACCCGAAGGACTAACTATGGCTACACCTTC. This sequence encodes CASTRRTNYGYTF.